This T cell receptor beta chain was sequenced for a study of T-cell memory formation after mild COVID-19 (dated by TCRdb to the early 2020s). Context from the whole study: TCR sequence clusters from the two donors were largely donor specific. In a couple of donors, T-cell clones that expanded and contracted after mild COVID-19 were tracked by sequencing TCRalpha and TCRbeta repertoires over time. The cohort was made up of two young adult volunteers, one female and one male, who were previously healthy. What the research found in general, with its limitations: Only a couple of mild cases were covered by the study, and larger cohorts that include severe cases with pre-infection samples were considered necessary. The detection of some responding clones in pre-infection memory suggests that pre-existing cross-reactive memory T cells joined the SARS-CoV-2 response. Contracting CD4+ clones turned up mainly in the CM and EM memory subsets, whereas EMRA was where CD8+ clones were enriched. Whether the second-wave clones peaking on day 37 were SARS-CoV-2 specific was not confirmed. Balanced CD4/CD8 phenotypes were observed for clones contracting from day 15 to 85, whereas a bias towards CD4+ was observed for a second wave of clones expanding from day 15 to 37.

The junction carries 12 bases between V and J, which are trimmed by 1 base and 1 base respectively. The CDR3 holds 16 amino acids from the cysteine to the phenylalanine. The kept DNA is CDR3 alone, 48 bases in frame from the first base. Reading the germline V gene (reference sequence) gives CDR1 SEHNR and CDR2 FQNEAQ. Sequencing was performed on an Illumina NovaSeq 6000. TCRalpha and TCRbeta cDNA libraries were constructed by 5'RACE with constant-segment primers, with sample barcodes and unique molecular identifiers being introduced. Trizol reagent was used to extract RNA from every sample. The libraries were amplified in two PCR steps, and the second step added a second sample barcode and Illumina TruSeq adapters. Sequencing of libraries was performed on an Illumina NovaSeq with 2 x 150 bp paired-end reads. On the authors' methods: Demultiplexing of reads and collapsing into UMI-guided consensus sequences were performed with migec v1.2.7. Using mixcr v2.1.11, UMI consensuses were aligned to TRA and TRB V and J templates and then assembled into clonotypes. Clonotypes were classified as expanded or contracted when called significant by both edgeR and NoisET, with noise models trained on biological replicates. edgeR calls used a false discovery rate-adjusted p below 0.01 and a log2 fold-change threshold of 1. As an exploratory analysis of dynamics, max-normalized trajectories of the 1000 most abundant clonotypes were examined with PCA combined with hierarchical clustering. Separately sequenced CD4+ and CD8+ repertoires were used to assign the CD4 or CD8 phenotype of responding clones. The public reads were reanalyzed by TCRdb: fastp trimming at Q25, MiXCR alignment, in-frame beta chains only. A single entry per CDR3 protein holds the most common genes and DNA from its merged rows. The authors' filters were not applied to this entry. This sample is represented by roughly 280,000 distinct CDR3 sequences; around 15% of them were singletons. Clones ranked in the top ten supply over 20% of the sample.

Ficoll-Paque density gradient centrifugation was the method used to isolate PBMCs. Turning to this clonotype: Its antigen remains undetermined. Per-nucleotide qualities are absent, and no much larger clonotype sits a single base away.

This receptor was taken from a man younger than 30 who had mild COVID-19 (a few samples of this study predate the infection). The sample titles of this study are shuffled in the database, so cell type and time point are left out; the donor was told from shared clones. Sequenced input: PBMCs or a T cell subset sorted from them (not recorded which). The chain couples TRBV7-9 to TRBJ2-3; the D region is possibly TRBD1 or TRBD2, each matching across 5 bases. The CDR3: CASSLGSRDGTDTQYF. In nucleotides, the sequence is TGTGCCAGCAGCTTAGGCAGTCGGGACGGCACAGATACGCAGTATTTT.